The 28 T cell receptor beta chains reported below all come from one sample, sequenced in a study of CD8+CD57+ T cells in acquired aplastic anemia. According to the study, genomic DNA was the template for TCR beta VDJ and CDR3 profiling. TCRdb recomputed calls from the reads with MiXCR, one row per CDR3 protein. Altogether fewer than 200,000 distinct CDR3 sequences are present, 55% to 80% being singletons, with the ten largest covering 35% to 50%. The sequencing sample was made of sorted CD4+, CD8+, or CD8+CD57+ T cells (not recorded which) from PBMCs. The receptors were gathered from a human donor in good health.

The J gene is TRBJ2-3, the V gene TRBV12-3 or TRBV12-4, with D perhaps TRBD2 (5 bases). Trimming shortened V by 2 bases and J by 3 bases, and 9 bases separated the two germline ends. The CDR3 consists of 14 residues. In DNA, the CDR3 is TGTGCCAGCAGTTTACGGGGTTGGACAGATACGCAGTATTTT. Protein sequence: CASSLRGWTDTQYF.

This clonotype was seen once. The chain uses TRBV7-8 and TRBJ1-3, with 7 bases identical to TRBD1. J lost 4 bases, V lost 1 base, and 13 bases had no gene match. Germline V CDR1 and CDR2: SGHVS, FQNEAQ. This CDR3 region has 18 residues. This CDR3 is CASSLVVGGPAQGNTIYF. The CDR3 coding sequence is TGTGCCAGCAGCTTAGTGGTAGGGGGCCCGGCACAGGGAAACACCATATATTTT.

This rearrangement joins TRBV7-9 to TRBJ2-1, with TRBD2 matching 9 bases. The V and J ends lost 5 bases and 5 bases, in that order; junction bases with no gene match: 7. CDR1 is SEHNR and CDR2 is FQNEAQ in the germline V gene (reference sequence). The CDR3 runs 15 residues. The CDR3 spells CASSAVGTSNNEQFF. For the CDR3, the DNA is TGTGCCAGCAGCGCCGTTGGGACTAGCAACAATGAGCAGTTCTTC.

V gene TRBV2 combines with J gene TRBJ1-1, with no clear D. The CDR3 extends over 13 amino acids. Germline loops: CDR1 SNHLY, CDR2 FYNNEI. The V end lost 8 bases, the J end lost 0 bases, and 10 bases lay between the germline ends. CDR3 sequence reads: CASGEVMNTEAFF. The CDR3 DNA sequence: TGTGCCAGCGGGGAGGTTATGAACACTGAAGCTTTCTTT.

This chain joins TRBV20-1 and TRBJ2-3, with D possibly being TRBD2 (5 bases). V lost 1 base and J lost 4, with 9 bases in between. The length of the CDR3 is 13 residues. Per the germline V gene, CDR1 is DFQATT and CDR2 is SNEGSKA (reference sequence). The CDR3, as DNA: TGCAGTGCTAGAGGTCAGCGGCCAGATACGCAGTATTTT. As protein: CSARGQRPDTQYF.

Here the CDR3 reads CASTLSGDGNNEQFF. The CDR3 coding sequence is TGTGCCAGCACCCTTAGTGGGGACGGGAACAATGAGCAGTTCTTC. The chain employs TRBV7-3 and TRBJ2-1; D might be TRBD1 or TRBD2, each matching 5 bases. Germline CDR1 reads SGHTA; CDR2 reads FQGTGA. CDR3 size: 15 residues. V was clipped by 7 bases and J by 5 bases, with 18 bases between them.

The sample holds one count of this clonotype. Compared with germline, one end of the junction differs, possibly owing to a read error. The V gene is TRBV4-2, the J gene TRBJ1-2; TRBD1 might be the D (6 bases). The CDR3 covers 12 residues. Per germline, CDR1 LGHNA and CDR2 YNFKEQ. The CDR3 reads CASSQGRFTGNF. The CDR3 coding sequence is TGTGCCAGCAGCCAAGGGAGATTTACAGGGAACTTC.

The rearrangement uses TRBV20-1 and TRBJ2-1; no reliable D call. The germline V gene has CDR1 DFQATT and CDR2 SNEGSKA (reference sequence). The V end was cut by 5 bases, the J end by 7 bases, with 12 bases between. CDR3 length equals 12 residues. The CDR3 loop reads CSALLDVNEQFF. The CDR3 DNA is TGCAGTGCTTTACTGGATGTAAATGAGCAGTTCTTC.

Ten or more counts support this clonotype. This chain connects TRBV9 to TRBJ2-2; D is unresolved. From germline, CDR1 is SGDLS and CDR2 YYNGEE. The CDR3 covers 13 residues. V lost 3 bases to trimming and J lost 7 bases, with 10 bases between them. The CDR3 loop reads CASSGGIHGELFF. The CDR3 bases are TGTGCCAGCAGCGGTGGCATCCACGGGGAGCTGTTTTTT.

A few counts support this clonotype. V and J are TRBV6-2 or TRBV6-3 and TRBJ1-1; perhaps TRBD1 as D (5 bases). The CDR3 is 15 residues long. The germline CDR1 and CDR2 sequences are MNHEY and SVGEGT. Between the trimmed V and J ends, which lost 2 bases and 6 bases, there was a span of 16 bases. CDR3 amino acids: CASSYIGGTGAEAFF. The CDR3 nucleotides are TGTGCCAGCAGTTACATCGGGGGGACTGGGGCTGAAGCTTTCTTT.

This clonotype is a singleton in its sample. J is TRBJ1-5 and V is TRBV7-8; 8 bases align to TRBD1. The CDR3 runs to 15 residues. J gave up 1 base and V 6 bases, and 5 bases lay outside the gene matches. Germline-derived CDR1 and CDR2 are SGHVS and FQNEAQ. The chain's CDR3 is CASRPDRGSNQPQHF. The CDR3 region has the DNA TGTGCCAGCAGACCTGACAGGGGCAGCAATCAGCCCCAGCATTTT.

This clonotype turned up a few times. J is TRBJ1-1 and V is TRBV25-1; D not resolved. Trimming removed 6 bases from V and 5 bases from J, with 7 bases in between. This CDR3 is 11 amino acids long. From germline, CDR1 is MGHDK and CDR2 SYGVNS. In nucleotides, the CDR3 is TGTGCCAGCAGGGACGGGACTGAAGCTTTCTTT. Translating it yields CASRDGTEAFF. Filled out from reference TRBV25-1 and TRBJ1-1, the complete variable domain reads EADIYQTPRYLVIGTGKKITLECSQTMGHDKMYWYQQDPGMELHLIHYSYGVNSTEKGDLSSESTVSRIRTEHFPLTLESARPSHTSQYLCASRDGTEAFFGQGTRLTVV.

This clonotype was seen at least ten times. The chain recombines TRBV29-1 with TRBJ2-3; 9 bases agree with TRBD1. The germline CDR1 and CDR2 sequences are SQVTM and ANQGSEA. The CDR3 sequence is 15 residues long. Trimming at V came to 2 bases and at J to 1 base, leaving 4 bases not matched to a gene. CDR3 sequence reads: CSVEMGQGGTDTQYF. CDR3 bases: TGCAGCGTTGAAATGGGACAGGGAGGCACAGATACGCAGTATTTT.

The rearrangement uses TRBV11-2 and TRBJ1-5; D gene unclear. The V gene's germline CDR1 is SGHAT and CDR2 FQNNGV. The CDR3 spans 16 residues. V was pared by 1 base and J by 5 bases, with 15 bases between. CDR3 region: CASSLGPNLEHQPQHF. CDR3 DNA sequence: TGTGCCAGCAGCTTAGGGCCTAACCTGGAACATCAGCCCCAGCATTTT.

The chain carries TRBV24-1 and TRBJ1-6, with 8 bases that match TRBD1. The V gene end was trimmed by 12 bases and the J gene end by 9 bases; junction bases not matched to a gene: 9. CDR1 is KGHDR and CDR2 is SFDVKD in the germline V gene. This CDR3 is 13 amino acids long. CDR3 residues: CAPEDRERSPLHF. CDR3 DNA sequence: TGTGCCCCAGAGGACAGGGAACGTTCACCCCTCCACTTT.

At least ten counts were recorded for this clonotype. The chain couples TRBV19 to TRBJ1-2; D might be TRBD1 (6 bases). Looked up from germline, CDR1 is LNHDA and CDR2 is SQIVND (reference sequence). This CDR3 spans 14 amino acids. V was clipped by 5 bases and J by 4 bases, with 14 bases between them. The CDR3 DNA sequence: TGTGCCAGTAGTTCCGCGACAGGTGGCTATGGCTACACCTTC. Translated: CASSSATGGYGYTF.

The V and J genes are TRBV2 and TRBJ1-2; D might be TRBD1 (5 bases). In germline, CDR1 is SNHLY, CDR2 FYNNEI. Trimming took 3 bases from V and 6 from J, leaving 14 bases between them. The CDR3 runs 14 residues. The CDR3 is CASSDSTGLNGYTF. CDR3 nucleotide sequence: TGTGCCAGCAGTGATAGTACAGGCTTAAATGGCTACACCTTC.

The chain couples TRBV19 to TRBJ2-7, with TRBD1 matching over 7 bases. Germline trimming cut 9 bases from V and 7 bases from J; bases unmatched to any gene: 12. Looked up from germline, CDR1 is LNHDA and CDR2 is SQIVND (reference sequence). The CDR3 has 13 amino acids. CDR3 in DNA: TGTGCCAGCAGTTTTTCACAGGGGAGTGAGCAGTACTTC. This encodes CASSFSQGSEQYF.

The chain joins TRBV2 to TRBJ2-5, with D unresolved. Looked up from germline, CDR1 is SNHLY and CDR2 is FYNNEI. This CDR3 is built from 14 residues. V gave up 3 bases and J gave up 6 bases, with 14 bases separating them. The CDR3 reads CASSDGVGLKTQYF. The CDR3 DNA reads TGTGCCAGCAGTGATGGGGTGGGTTTGAAGACCCAGTACTTC.

In DNA form, the CDR3 reads TGTGCCAGCAGCGCCCAACCTGTGGGGGTCCACGAGCAGTACTTC. This encodes CASSAQPVGVHEQYF. The chain uses TRBV7-9 and TRBJ2-7; tentatively, D is TRBD1 or TRBD2 (5 bases each). V shed 5 bases and J shed 5 bases, with 19 bases lying between them. Germline lookup yields CDR1 SEHNR and CDR2 FQNEAQ (reference sequence). This CDR3 has 15 amino acids.

This clonotype was detected only a few times. A read error may explain this, as a much larger clone is one base away. The V and J genes are TRBV9 and TRBJ2-2, with D possibly TRBD2 on 6 matching bases. Germline CDR1 and CDR2: SGDLS and YYNGEE. The CDR3 extends over 16 amino acids. The CDR3 reads CASSQAGGAGRGELSF. The CDR3 DNA is TGTGCCAGCAGCCAGGCGGGTGGGGCCGGTCGCGGGGAGCTGTCTTTT.

The chain has TRBV7-3 and TRBJ2-5; 7 positions agree with TRBD2. Looked up from germline, CDR1 is SGHTA and CDR2 is FQGTGA. With V trimmed by 1 base and J by 1 base, 6 bases remained unmatched. The CDR3 has 16 amino acids. DNA of the CDR3: TGTGCCAGCAGCTTAATGGGACTACCCGTCCAAGAGACCCAGTACTTC. This translates into CASSLMGLPVQETQYF.

A remark on this clonotype: A read error may be the cause here, since a much bigger clone is one base away. The rearrangement links TRBV4-1 to TRBJ2-1, with 11 nucleotides matching TRBD2. CDR3 length equals 17 residues. Germline loops: CDR1 MGHRA, CDR2 YSYEKL. The CDR3 is CASSQEYGTSGYNGQFF. DNA for the CDR3: TGCGCCAGCAGCCAAGAGTACGGGACTAGCGGTTACAATGGGCAGTTCTTC.

This clonotype turned up a few times. As DNA, the CDR3 is TGCAGTGCTAGAGGGTTCCCTCCAGGGGATGGTGAAAAACTGTTTTTT. The encoded protein is CSARGFPPGDGEKLFF. This chain uses TRBV20-1 with TRBJ1-4; D is possibly TRBD1 (6 bases). The V end was cut by 1 base, the J end by 7 bases, with 19 bases between. Germline CDR1 DFQATT, CDR2 SNEGSKA (reference sequence). CDR3 length equals 16 residues.

Worth noting for this clonotype: One end of the junction is discordant with germline, which a read error may explain. This chain connects TRBV7-9 to TRBJ2-5; D might be TRBD2 (6 bases). Matching the DNA end better, TRBJ2-7 makes the J call doubtful. This CDR3 comprises 14 residues. Germline V gene sequence: CDR1 SEHNR, CDR2 FQNEAQ (reference sequence). CDR3 residues: CAGSLTIPRGEQYF. The CDR3 DNA reads TGTGCCGGCAGCTTAACTATCCCGCGGGGCGAGCAGTACTTC.

This clonotype was detected a few times. This chain connects TRBV19 to TRBJ1-6, with 7 bases lining up with TRBD1. The CDR3 contains 15 residues. With 4 bases clipped from V and 6 bases from J, the junction kept 6 bases outside the gene matches. Germline V gene lookup returns CDR1 LNHDA and CDR2 SQIVND (reference sequence). CDR3: CASSTPGQPNSPLHF. In nucleotides, the CDR3 is TGTGCCAGTAGTACGCCGGGACAGCCTAATTCACCCCTCCACTTT. Using reference TRBV19 and TRBJ1-6 for the parts outside the CDR3, the full variable domain is DGGITQSPKYLFRKEGQNVTLSCEQNLNHDAMYWYRQDPGQGLRLIYYSQIVNDFQKGDIAEGYSVSREKKESFPLTVTSAQKNPTAFYLCASSTPGQPNSPLHFGNGTRLTVT.

The gene calls are TRBV13 and TRBJ1-1; D is perhaps TRBD1 (6 bases). Between the trimmed V and J ends, which lost 6 bases and 1 base, there was a span of 18 bases. The V gene's germline CDR1 is PRHDT and CDR2 FYEKMQ (reference sequence). This CDR3 comprises 16 residues. The DNA for the CDR3 is TGTGCCAGCAGACATAGGGGGGCAGGGACGAACACTGAAGCTTTCTTT. As protein: CASRHRGAGTNTEAFF.

This clonotype was found many times. The chain has TRBV5-1 and TRBJ2-2; D possibly corresponds to TRBD1 (6 bases). V was trimmed by 4 bases and J by 8 bases, leaving 18 bases between them. CDR3 length: 15 amino acids. Per germline, CDR1 SGHRS and CDR2 YFSETQ. CDR3 region: CASSPIQGGLGELFF. In nucleotides, the CDR3 is TGCGCCAGCAGCCCAATACAAGGGGGATTAGGGGAGCTGTTTTTT.